What follows is one T cell receptor (beta chain) and its context. Its target is not known. Produced via immunoSEQ multiplex PCR; TCRdb's table is partial and in-frame only. The sample shows tens of thousands of clones, 88% of them seen only once. The source of the sample is a study of OX40 agonist ivuxolimab in advanced cancers. Study-wide background: Partial responses were achieved by three patients, one with hepatocellular carcinoma and two with cutaneous melanoma.

With 7 bases removed from V and 1 base from J, the gap between germline ends came to 13 bases. The CDR3 runs 15 residues. CDR1 and CDR2 (germline): LNHDA, SQIVND (reference sequence). Overall study findings and caveats: Expanded peripheral T cells had an undetermined antigen specificity.

The chain combines TRBV19 with TRBJ1-4; no clear D. This TCR came from an adult with an advanced solid tumor such as melanoma, head and neck, liver or kidney cancer. This specimen consisted of CD4+ or CD8+ T cells sorted from blood, obtained in a trial of the OX40 agonist ivuxolimab. As DNA, the CDR3 is TGTGCCAGTACTTCCCCCGGCCTAACTAATGAAAAACTGTTTTTT. It yields the protein CASTSPGLTNEKLFF.